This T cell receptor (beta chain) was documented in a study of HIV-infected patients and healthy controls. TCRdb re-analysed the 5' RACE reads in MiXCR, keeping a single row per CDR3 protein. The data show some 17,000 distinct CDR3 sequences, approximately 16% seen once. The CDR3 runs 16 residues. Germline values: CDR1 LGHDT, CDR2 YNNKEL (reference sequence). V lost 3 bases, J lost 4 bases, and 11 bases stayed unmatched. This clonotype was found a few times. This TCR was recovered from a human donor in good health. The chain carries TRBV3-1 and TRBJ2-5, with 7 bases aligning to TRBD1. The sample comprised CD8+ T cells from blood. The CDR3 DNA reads TGTGCCAGCAGCCAGCTAATTGGGACAGTTCGAGAGACCCAGTACTTC. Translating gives CASSQLIGTVRETQYF.